The T cell receptor beta chain described here comes from a study of blood T cell repertoires in COVID-19. In the study overall: The study drew acute and convalescent COVID-19 samples from the United States, Italy and Spain. T cells, B-cell-depleted T cells, or PBMCs supplied cDNA or gDNA.

The table came from immunoSEQ multiplex PCR; TCRdb's copy has only in-frame clones and leaves some out. The repertoire includes some 300,000 clones, 88% of them detected once, and roughly 7% sits in the top ten. The CDR3 spans 13 residues. V lost 8 bases, J lost 6 bases, and 13 bases lay in between. Looked up from germline, CDR1 is LNHDA and CDR2 is SQIVND (reference sequence). Material: peripheral blood. This chain joins TRBV19 and TRBJ1-4, with D possibly being TRBD1 (6 bases). The clonotype originates from a woman in her twenties or thirties who had recovered from COVID-19. The CDR3 DNA reads as TGTGCCAGTTCCGGGACACCTTATGAAAAACTGTTTTTT. Residues: CASSGTPYEKLFF.